The clone carrying this TCR beta chain appeared a few times. Its antigen is unknown. The data stem from a study of T-cell memory formation after mild COVID-19. With constant-segment primers, 5'RACE yielded cDNA libraries of TCR alpha and TCR beta that carried sample barcodes and UMIs. A single record per CDR3 protein comes from TCRdb applying MiXCR to the 5' RACE reads. The sample has fewer than 200,000 distinct CDR3 sequences, over 20% seen once. Study observations and caveats: Pre-infection memory showed some responding clones, and this suggested that cross-reactive memory joined.

The sequencing input was PBMCs or a T cell subset sorted from them (not recorded which). This receptor was obtained from an adult woman who had mild COVID-19 (a few samples of this study predate the infection). Cell type and time point are not known.

The CDR3 DNA sequence: TGTGCCAGCAGCGTCGGGACAGGCCTCGGGGGAGTTTACGAGCAGTACTTC. Translated, it gives CASSVGTGLGGVYEQYF. The chain employs TRBV5-6 and TRBJ2-7, with TRBD1 matching 8 bases. V gave up 4 bases and J gave up 4 bases; unmatched junction bases: 16. The CDR3 totals 17 residues. Germline values: CDR1 SGHDT, CDR2 YYEEEE.